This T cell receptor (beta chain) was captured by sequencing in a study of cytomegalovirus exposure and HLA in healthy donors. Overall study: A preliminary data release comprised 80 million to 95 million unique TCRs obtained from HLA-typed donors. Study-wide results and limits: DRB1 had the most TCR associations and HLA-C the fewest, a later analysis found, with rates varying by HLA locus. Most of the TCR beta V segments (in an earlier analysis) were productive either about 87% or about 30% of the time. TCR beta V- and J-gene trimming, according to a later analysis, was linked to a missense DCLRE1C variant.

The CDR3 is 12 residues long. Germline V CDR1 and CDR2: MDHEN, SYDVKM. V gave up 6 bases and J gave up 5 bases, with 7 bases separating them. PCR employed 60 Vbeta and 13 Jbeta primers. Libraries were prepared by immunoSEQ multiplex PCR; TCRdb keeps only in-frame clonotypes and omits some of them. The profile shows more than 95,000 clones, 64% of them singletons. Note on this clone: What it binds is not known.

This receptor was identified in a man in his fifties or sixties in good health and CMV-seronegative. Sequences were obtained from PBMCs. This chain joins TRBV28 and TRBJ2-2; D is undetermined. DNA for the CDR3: TGTGCCAGCAGCTTAGTAACCGGGGAGCTGTTTTTT. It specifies CASSLVTGELFF.